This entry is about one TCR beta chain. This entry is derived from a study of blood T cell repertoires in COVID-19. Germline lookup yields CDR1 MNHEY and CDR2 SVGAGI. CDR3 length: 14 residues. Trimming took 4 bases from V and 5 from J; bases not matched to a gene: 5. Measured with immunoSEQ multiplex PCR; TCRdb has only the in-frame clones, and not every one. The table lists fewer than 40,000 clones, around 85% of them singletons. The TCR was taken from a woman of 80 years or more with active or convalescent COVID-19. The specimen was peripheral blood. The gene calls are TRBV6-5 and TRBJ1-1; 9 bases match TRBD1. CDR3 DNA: TGTGCCAGCAGTTTCACAGGGGGCGTAACTGAAGCTTTCTTT. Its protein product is CASSFTGGVTEAFF.